The clone carrying this T cell receptor beta chain has only a few counts. Per germline, CDR1 SGHRS and CDR2 YFSETQ. The length of the CDR3 is 14 residues. V was clipped by 0 bases and J by 7 bases, with 13 bases between them. MiXCR, applied by TCRdb to the 5' RACE reads, yields one record per CDR3 protein. The data show 45,000 to 60,000 distinct CDR3 sequences, with around 5.4% seen just once and about 28% held by the top ten. This sample is part of a study of T cells after yellow fever vaccination. Broader study findings: Subsequent booster samples again held most clones from primary vaccination (just under 98% CD4, approximately 85% CD8).

The rearrangement joins TRBV5-1 to TRBJ1-1, with D maybe TRBD1 (6 bases). The sequence derives from a man aged 18 to 35 who received the YFV17D yellow fever vaccine. The specimen was PBMCs, either bulk or a sorted T-cell subset (CD4+, CD8+, memory, or dextramer-sorted; not recorded which), collected on the day of the yellow fever booster vaccination. CDR3 nucleotides: TGCGCCAGCAGCTTGGGGCATCAGGGGAGTGAAGCTTTCTTT. Its protein is CASSLGHQGSEAFF.